The 18 T cell receptor beta chains listed next were all sequenced from one sample in a study of blood T cell repertoires in COVID-19. Measured with immunoSEQ multiplex PCR; TCRdb has only the in-frame clones, and not every one. The sample carries approximately 230,000 clones, 70% to 90% recorded once. The sequencing input was peripheral blood. Source of these receptors: a man younger than 30 with active or convalescent COVID-19.

The rearrangement uses TRBV28 and TRBJ1-4; D gene unclear. The V end was cut by 1 base, the J end by 0 bases, with 9 bases between. From germline, CDR1 is MDHEN and CDR2 SYDVKM. This CDR3 comprises 16 residues. The CDR3 DNA reads TGTGCCAGCAGTTTATTTGCCGGTGCAACTAATGAAAAACTGTTTTTT. Amino acids: CASSLFAGATNEKLFF.

This clone has just a few counts. The J gene is TRBJ1-1, the V gene TRBV7-8; D not certain. The length of the CDR3 is 13 residues. V lost 8 bases and J lost 2, with 12 bases in between. Germline CDR1 reads SGHVS; CDR2 reads FQNEAQ. The CDR3 protein is CASVRVLNTEAFF. CDR3 DNA: TGTGCCAGCGTTCGAGTTCTAAACACTGAAGCTTTCTTT.

The V call is TRBV4-3, the J call TRBJ1-2; tentative D call: TRBD1 (5 bases). Trimming took 1 base from V and 4 from J, leaving 13 bases between them. This CDR3 has 15 amino acids. Germline V lookup: CDR1 LGHNA, CDR2 YSLEER. CDR3 DNA sequence: TGCGCCAGCAGCCAAGCCCGGACACGGCTCTATGGCTACACCTTC. As protein: CASSQARTRLYGYTF.

The rearrangement joins TRBV15 to TRBJ2-2; TRBD2 aligns across 8 bases. V was pared by 0 bases and J by 2 bases, with 5 bases of the junction left unmatched. The CDR3 has 17 amino acids. Germline V lookup: CDR1 LNHNV, CDR2 YYDKDF (reference sequence). CDR3 coding DNA: TGTGCCACCAGCAGAGATCGAACTAGCGGTAACACCGGGGAGCTGTTTTTT. Protein sequence: CATSRDRTSGNTGELFF. The variable domain in full, with the rest retrieved from reference TRBV15 and TRBJ2-2, is DAMVIQNPRYQVTQFGKPVTLSCSQTLNHNVMYWYQQKSSQAPKLLFHYYDKDFNNEADTPDNFQSRRPNTSFCFLDIRSPGLGDTAMYLCATSRDRTSGNTGELFFGEGSRLTVL.

This chain uses TRBV14 with TRBJ1-6, with TRBD1 identical over 7 bases. V dropped 5 bases and J dropped 10; count of bases not matched to a gene: 5. The length of the CDR3 is 13 residues. The V gene's germline CDR1 is SGHDN and CDR2 FVKESK. The CDR3, as DNA: TGTGCCAGCAGCTACAGGGGCGGCTCACCCCTCCACTTT. This sequence encodes CASSYRGGSPLHF.

The rearrangement uses TRBV7-2 and TRBJ1-1, with D perhaps TRBD1 (5 bases). This CDR3 region has 16 residues. Germline values: CDR1 SGHTA, CDR2 FQGNSA. The V end lost 1 base, the J end lost 2 bases, and 14 bases lay between the germline ends. CDR3 bases: TGTGCCAGCAGCTTAGAGCGTTGGCAGGGAAACACTGAAGCTTTCTTT. This encodes CASSLERWQGNTEAFF.

V usage is TRBV4-3 and J usage is TRBJ2-3; 8 nucleotides agree with TRBD2. Germline V gene lookup returns CDR1 LGHNA and CDR2 YSLEER. The CDR3 is made up of 18 amino acids. V trimming: 0 bases; J trimming: 7 bases; junction bases outside the gene matches: 15. Here the CDR3 DNA reads TGCGCCAGCAGCCAAGATGTGGGGGGGTTAGCGGGGTATAATACGCAGTATTTT. This sequence encodes CASSQDVGGLAGYNTQYF.

This clone was seen only a few times. The rearrangement links TRBV28 to TRBJ1-5; the match to TRBD1 covers 7 bases. The CDR3 sequence is 16 residues long. Germline CDR1 is MDHEN and CDR2 is SYDVKM. Trimming at V came to 6 bases and at J to 2 bases, leaving 10 bases not matched to a gene. The CDR3 bases are TGTGCCAGCAGACGACAGGGCTCAGGAGGCAATCAGCCCCAGCATTTT. It encodes CASRRQGSGGNQPQHF.

V usage is TRBV5-1 and J usage is TRBJ1-1; 9 positions match TRBD1. The ends lost 3 bases at V and 8 bases at J; junction bases unmatched: 2. There are 12 residues in the CDR3. Germline V CDR1 and CDR2: SGHRS, YFSETQ. As DNA, the CDR3 is TGCGCCAGCAGCTCCGGGACAGGGGAAGCTTTCTTT. Its translation: CASSSGTGEAFF.

The chain carries TRBV28 and TRBJ1-2; a weak D match, TRBD1 (5 bases). V was clipped by 3 bases and J by 5 bases, with 7 bases between them. Per the germline V gene, CDR1 is MDHEN and CDR2 is SYDVKM. The CDR3 covers 12 residues. The CDR3 here is CASSLTAYGYTF. The CDR3, as DNA: TGTGCCAGCAGTTTGACAGCATATGGCTACACCTTC.

This clone is a singleton in its sample. The chain links TRBV11-2 to TRBJ1-3; a weak D match, TRBD1 (5 bases). CDR1 and CDR2 (germline): SGHAT, FQNNGV. V was cut by 1 base and J by 0 bases, with 10 bases left in between. The CDR3 has 16 residues. This CDR3 reads CASSLAGPYSGNTIYF. The CDR3, as DNA: TGTGCCAGCAGCTTAGCAGGGCCCTACTCTGGAAACACCATATATTTT.

The V and J genes are TRBV4-3 and TRBJ1-6; D not certain. Trimming removed 0 bases from V and 0 bases from J, with 9 bases in between. CDR1 is LGHNA, CDR2 YSLEER, per germline. The CDR3 runs to 17 residues. The CDR3 DNA reads TGCGCCAGCAGCCAAGATGAGTTAACCTCCTATAATTCACCCCTCCACTTT. This sequence encodes CASSQDELTSYNSPLHF.

The table lists this clone with many counts. This sequence joins TRBV19 and TRBJ2-1; TRBD2 matches 11 bases. The V and J ends lost 5 bases and 5 bases, in that order; junction bases with no gene match: 11. Per the germline V gene, CDR1 is LNHDA and CDR2 is SQIVND (reference sequence). The CDR3 runs to 17 residues. Here the CDR3 reads CASSPTPTSGSDNEQFF. DNA of the CDR3: TGTGCCAGTAGTCCGACCCCAACTAGCGGGAGTGACAATGAGCAGTTCTTC.

For this clone: An end of the junction differs from the germline gene, which may be a read error. The DNA of the CDR3 is TGTGCCAGCAGTTTCCGGGACAGGGGGCAGGACTTC. Encoded protein: CASSFRDRGQDF. This chain links TRBV12-3 or TRBV12-4 with TRBJ2-5, with TRBD1 identical over 12 bases. The CDR3 runs 12 residues.

The chain couples TRBV18 to TRBJ1-5; 7 bases are a match to TRBD1. Germline values: CDR1 KGHSH, CDR2 LQKENI. The CDR3 spans 17 residues. With V trimmed by 3 bases and J by 6 bases, 14 bases remained unmatched. Here the CDR3 reads CASSPGQGGGVGQPQHF. As DNA, the CDR3 is TGTGCCAGCTCACCGGGTCAGGGGGGCGGAGTTGGTCAGCCCCAGCATTTT.

The chain couples TRBV9 to TRBJ2-1; D unclear. Trimming left V 0 bases short and J 0 bases short, with 10 bases between. Germline-derived CDR1 and CDR2 are SGDLS and YYNGEE. This CDR3 is built from 16 residues. The CDR3 DNA reads as TGTGCCAGCAGCGTAGTGATGTCGAGCTCCTACAATGAGCAGTTCTTC. Protein: CASSVVMSSSYNEQFF. Full variable domain (missing parts from reference TRBV9 and TRBJ2-1): DSGVTQTPKHLITATGQRVTLRCSPRSGDLSVYWYQQSLDQGLQFLIQYYNGEERAKGNILERFSAQQFPDLHSELNLSSLELGDSALYFCASSVVMSSSYNEQFFGPGTRLTVL.

This chain connects TRBV27 to TRBJ2-7, with D perhaps TRBD1 (6 bases). V was pared by 2 bases and J by 0 bases, with 14 bases between. Germline values: CDR1 MNHEY, CDR2 SMNVEV (reference sequence). This CDR3 has 16 amino acids. The CDR3 region is CASSLGSGVGSYEQYF. The CDR3 nucleotides are TGTGCCAGCAGTTTAGGTTCAGGGGTTGGCTCCTACGAGCAGTACTTC.

This chain links TRBV12-3 or TRBV12-4 with TRBJ2-3; D is unresolved. The CDR3 extends over 13 amino acids. Trimming removed 6 bases from V and 2 bases from J, with 9 bases in between. CDR3 sequence reads: CASSPTYTDTQYF. The DNA of the CDR3 is TGTGCCAGCAGCCCGACTTACACAGATACGCAGTATTTT.